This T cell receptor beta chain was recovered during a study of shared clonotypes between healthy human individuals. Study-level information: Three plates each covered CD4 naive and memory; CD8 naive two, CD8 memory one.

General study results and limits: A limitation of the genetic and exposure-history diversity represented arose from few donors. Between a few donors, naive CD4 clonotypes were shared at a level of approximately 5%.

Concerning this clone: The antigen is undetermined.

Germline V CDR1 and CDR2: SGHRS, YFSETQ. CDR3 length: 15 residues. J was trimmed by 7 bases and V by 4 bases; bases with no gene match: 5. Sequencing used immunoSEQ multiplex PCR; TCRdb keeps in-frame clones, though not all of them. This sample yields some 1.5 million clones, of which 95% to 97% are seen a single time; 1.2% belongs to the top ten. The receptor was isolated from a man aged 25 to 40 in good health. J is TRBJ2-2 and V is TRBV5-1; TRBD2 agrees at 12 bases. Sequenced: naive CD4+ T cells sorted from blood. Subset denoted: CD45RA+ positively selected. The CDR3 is CASSPLAGGGGELFF. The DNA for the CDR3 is TGCGCCAGCAGCCCACTAGCGGGAGGCGGCGGGGAGCTGTTTTTT.